The clone carrying this T cell receptor (beta chain) was observed a handful of times. Its target is not known. Under 3 months was the duration of disease in ophthalmopathy patients, who also had a Clinical Activity Score of at least 3 and a NOSPECS grade of at least 4. PBMCs stemmed from about 9.5 ml fresh peripheral blood. The sample is drawn from a study of T cells in Graves' hyperthyroidism and ophthalmopathy. Unmatched junction bases numbered 15, after V lost 3 bases and J lost 7 bases. Germline loops: CDR1 GTSNPN, CDR2 SVGIG (reference sequence). The CDR3 is 15 residues long. Findings and limits, study-wide: Most thyroid-expanded clonotypes above 0.001 were also found in blood.

From RNA transcripts, TCR beta CDR3 regions were amplified. Initially, a first-round RT-PCR of the TCR CDR3 employed the HTBI primer set. MiXCR, applied by TCRdb to the multiplex PCR reads, yields one record per CDR3 protein. This sample has under 400,000 distinct CDR3 sequences; around 18% occur once, and the top ten carry around 15%. The chain is built from TRBV30 and TRBJ2-7; 7 bases align to TRBD1. The sequencing input was blood. The origin of this receptor is a woman in her 40s with Graves' ophthalmopathy. CDR3 region: CAWRKGQSPSWEQYF. The DNA of the CDR3 is TGTGCCTGGAGGAAGGGACAGTCCCCCTCTTGGGAGCAGTACTTC.